Listed below are T cell receptor beta chains from one sample, sequenced in a study of T cell responses to AZD1222 COVID-19 vaccine. The protocol was immunoSEQ multiplex PCR, while the TCRdb copy is restricted to in-frame clones and leaves out a portion. Here the sample spans over 100,000 clones, roughly 93% being singletons. The sample consisted of peripheral blood, taken on day 0 of AZD1222 vaccination. The receptors were gathered from an adult in good health. Both conserved end residues are part of each CDR3. D genes are given only for firm matches. Clone size is shown for a subset of rows, as once, few, many or a class of expanded clone.

NA	TRBV2	TRBJ2-7	16	NA	TGTGCCAGCAGGGGCGCCCGACAGGCTATAAGCTACGAGCAGTACTTC	CASRGARQAISYEQYF
once	TRBV7-2	TRBJ2-7	13	NA	TGTGCCAGCAGTTCCGGGACACTCTACGAGCAGTACTTC	CASSSGTLYEQYF
NA	TRBV28	TRBJ2-3	14	NA	TGTGCCAGCATTGAGCAGCCACGCACAGATACGCAGTATTTT	CASIEQPRTDTQYF
NA	TRBV7-2	TRBJ1-1	14	NA	TGTGCCAGCAGCTTAAGTCCCCGGGGGGCGGAAGCTTTCTTT	CASSLSPRGAEAFF
NA	TRBV27	TRBJ1-5	16	NA	TGTGCCAGCAGACCCTTCGGCGGATCTAGCAATCAGCCCCAGCATTTT	CASRPFGGSSNQPQHF
NA	TRBV5-6	TRBJ1-1	13	NA	TGTGCCAGCAGCTTGCCCGGGAGTGGCGAAGCTTTCTTT	CASSLPGSGEAFF
once	TRBV7-9	TRBJ1-1	14	NA	TGTGCCAGCAGCTTAAGCACAAGTAACACTGAAGCTTTCTTT	CASSLSTSNTEAFF
NA	TRBV5-5	TRBJ2-1	14	TRBD1	TGTGCCAGCAGCCTACAGGGGTTTTACAATGAGCAGTTCTTC	CASSLQGFYNEQFF
NA	TRBV7-9	TRBJ2-7	13	TRBD2	TGTGCCAGCAGCCCTCCCGGGAGGGTCGAGCAGTACTTC	CASSPPGRVEQYF
NA	TRBV5-1	TRBJ1-6	17	NA	TGCGCCAGCAGCTTCGGACAGATAAGCTCCTATAATTCACCCCTCCACTTT	CASSFGQISSYNSPLHF
NA	TRBV5-8	TRBJ1-2	13	NA	TGTGCCAGCAGCTTGGGCCGGTTCTATGGCTACACCTTC	CASSLGRFYGYTF
NA	TRBV7-9	TRBJ2-7	14	NA	TGTGCCAGCAGCTTAGAGGCAAAAGGGCGTCAGCAGTACTTC	CASSLEAKGRQQYF
NA	TRBV5-1	TRBJ1-4	12	NA	TGCGCCAGCAGCTCGTCCTTTGAAAAACTGTTTTTT	CASSSSFEKLFF
NA	TRBV27	TRBJ2-7	15	TRBD1	TGTGCCAGCAGGTCCGACAGGGGGTATAACTACGAGCAGTACTTC	CASRSDRGYNYEQYF